The 4 T cell receptor beta chains below come from one sample, sequenced in a study of shared T cell receptors in the human thymus. The data were produced by immunoSEQ multiplex PCR, yet TCRdb's version contains in-frame clones alone and is incomplete. The sample holds approximately 760,000 clones; roughly 88% are singletons and the top ten take approximately 0.01%. This sample was shared with a second study, whose subject was human thymus T cells.

Sample: thymocytes. These receptors came from a girl in the first two years of life with a congenital heart defect.

The V call is TRBV5-1, the J call TRBJ1-1; 7 nucleotides align to TRBD1. Trimming removed 2 bases from V and 0 bases from J; junction bases left unmatched: 7. This CDR3 is built from 16 residues. CDR1 and CDR2 (germline): SGHRS, YFSETQ. CDR3: CASSLFRDRLNTEAFF. Written as DNA, the CDR3 is TGCGCCAGCAGCTTATTTAGGGACAGATTGAACACTGAAGCTTTCTTT.

This clone was seen a single time. This chain joins TRBV5-5 and TRBJ1-2; no firm D call. CDR1 is SGHKS, CDR2 YYEKEE, per germline (reference sequence). CDR3 size: 15 residues. The V gene lost 0 bases and the J gene lost 0 bases, with 9 bases spanning the gap. The CDR3 sequence is CASSLVTASNYGYTF. CDR3 DNA: TGTGCCAGCAGCTTGGTAACAGCTTCTAACTATGGCTACACCTTC.

The rearrangement uses TRBV9 and TRBJ2-2, with D unresolved. Germline-derived CDR1 and CDR2 are SGDLS and YYNGEE. CDR3 length: 17 residues. Trimming removed 1 base from V and 1 base from J, with 14 bases in between. The CDR3 protein is CASSVYNKTRNTGELFF. The CDR3 DNA sequence: TGTGCCAGCAGCGTATATAACAAAACCCGGAACACCGGGGAGCTGTTTTTT.

The chain combines TRBV6-5 with TRBJ2-5; 7 bases fit TRBD1. Germline V lookup: CDR1 MNHEY, CDR2 SVGAGI. CDR3 size: 14 residues. J was trimmed by 0 bases and V by 5 bases; bases with no gene match: 3. CDR3 sequence reads: CASSTGTDQETQYF. CDR3 bases: TGTGCCAGCAGTACCGGGACAGACCAAGAGACCCAGTACTTC.